Listed below are T cell receptor beta chains from one sample, sequenced in a study of OX40 agonist ivuxolimab in advanced cancers. Profiled with immunoSEQ multiplex PCR; TCRdb holds only in-frame clones, not every one. The data contain tens of thousands of clones, about 92% of them singletons. This sample comprised CD4+ or CD8+ T cells sorted from blood, obtained in a trial of the OX40 agonist ivuxolimab. The receptors stem from an adult with an advanced solid tumor such as melanoma, head and neck, liver or kidney cancer. The CDR3 runs from the conserved cysteine through the conserved F or W. The D gene is left open where the match is weak. Clone size is given for some rows only: seen once, a few or many times, or a class if the clone is expanded.

j_call | clone_size | d_call | v_call | cdr3_nt | cdr3_aa
TRBJ1-2 | NA | TRBD1 | TRBV15 | TGTGCCACCAGCACAGTAGACAGGGGGCCCTTTTATGGCTACACCTTC | CATSTVDRGPFYGYTF
TRBJ2-3 | NA | TRBD1 | TRBV7-3 | TGTGCCAGCAGCTTAATGTCAGGACAGGGAGGAGATACGCAGTATTTT | CASSLMSGQGGDTQYF
TRBJ2-6 | NA | NA | TRBV28 | TGTGCCAGTACACGGGGACTGAACTCTGGGGCCAACGTCCTGACTTTC | CASTRGLNSGANVLTF
TRBJ1-1 | NA | NA | TRBV6-1 | TGTGCCAGCAATCAAGGGACAGAAGCTTTCTTT | CASNQGTEAFF
TRBJ2-3 | NA | TRBD2 | TRBV19 | TGTGCCAGTAGTAAGGGGCGGTCTACTAGCGGGAGAGCAGATACGCAGTATTTT | CASSKGRSTSGRADTQYF
TRBJ2-2 | NA | NA | TRBV11-1 | TGTGCCAGCAGCAAGGGGTCCGGGGAGCTGTTTTTT | CASSKGSGELFF
TRBJ2-3 | NA | NA | TRBV5-1 | TGCGCCAGCAGCTTGGATGGGGCTAGCACAGATACGCAGTATTTT | CASSLDGASTDTQYF
TRBJ2-7 | NA | TRBD1 | TRBV6-5 | TGTGCCAGTAGGAGGGGACAGGGCACCTACGAGCAGTACTTC | CASRRGQGTYEQYF
TRBJ1-2 | NA | NA | TRBV6-1 | TGTGCCAGCAGTGGTTCAGGGGCTGGCTACACCTTC | CASSGSGAGYTF
TRBJ1-2 | NA | TRBD1 | TRBV6-6 | TGTGCCAGCAGAACCACAGGGGACTATGGCTACACCTTC | CASRTTGDYGYTF
TRBJ2-7 | NA | TRBD1 | TRBV6-1 | TGTGCCAGCAACCCTGCAGGGGGACCCTACGAGCAGCACTTC | CASNPAGGPYEQHF
TRBJ1-4 | NA | TRBD1 | TRBV5-1 | TGCGCCAGCAGCGAAAGGACAGGGACGGATGAAAAACTGTTTTTT | CASSERTGTDEKLFF
TRBJ2-7 | NA | NA | TRBV20-1 | TGCAGTGCTAGAAACAGGGACGAGCAGTACTTC | CSARNRDEQYF
TRBJ1-2 | NA | NA | TRBV2 | TGTGCCAGCAGCCCCCCGGGGCAAGCCAACTATGGCTACACCTTC | CASSPPGQANYGYTF
TRBJ1-3 | NA | NA | TRBV6-6 | TGTGCCAGCAGAGGAGATTCTGGAAACACCATATATTTT | CASRGDSGNTIYF
TRBJ1-1 | NA | NA | TRBV10-3 | TGTGCCATCAGTGACCGGCCGAACACTGAAGCTTTCTTT | CAISDRPNTEAFF
TRBJ2-2 | once | NA | TRBV10-3 | TGTGCCATCAGTGAGTCTGAGGGGGAGCTGTTTTTT | CAISESEGELFF